Shown below are 26 T cell receptor beta chains from a single sample sequenced in a study of blood T cell repertoires in COVID-19 (TCRdb year 2020). Library method: the immunoSEQ multiplex PCR assay. This is the immuneACCESS table as TCRdb keeps it, with only in-frame sequences that have V and J called. A part of the clones is gone; compared with another copy, unresolved V genes explain less than half, and the rest is unexplained. Counted in this sample were approximately 45,000 clones; around 87% of them appeared once. Of the sample, less than 5.5% is held by the ten largest clones. Specimen: peripheral blood. Source of these receptors: a human donor in a cohort sampled during active COVID-19.

This chain joins TRBV18 and TRBJ2-1; a possible D gene is TRBD1 (6 bases). Deletions cut 2 bases from V and 5 bases from J, with 19 bases between. The CDR3 is made up of 17 amino acids. Per the germline V gene, CDR1 is KGHSH and CDR2 is LQKENI. As DNA, the CDR3 is TGTGCCAGCTCACCAGGGGCTTTTGGGGGCGTCAACAATGAGCAGTTCTTC. Protein product: CASSPGAFGGVNNEQFF.

V usage is TRBV5-5 and J usage is TRBJ1-6; maybe TRBD1 (5 bases). Looked up from germline, CDR1 is SGHKS and CDR2 is YYEKEE (reference sequence). Trimming took off 1 base at V and 8 bases at J, with 13 bases between the two ends. The length of the CDR3 is 15 residues. CDR3 in DNA: TGTGCCAGCAGCTTGATTAGGGGTCCGGATTCACCCCTCCACTTT. Its protein is CASSLIRGPDSPLHF.

This chain uses TRBV11-2 with TRBJ2-1; 8 nucleotides align to TRBD2. CDR3 length equals 16 residues. CDR1 SGHAT and CDR2 FQNNGV come from the germline V gene. V shed 7 bases and J 5 bases; nucleotides not matched to a gene: 13. CDR3 sequence (DNA): TGTGCCAGCACGTCCCAGGGACTAGTTAAGGACAATGAGCAGTTCTTC. Translation gives CASTSQGLVKDNEQFF. The entire variable domain, with the rest obtained from reference TRBV11-2 and TRBJ2-1, is as follows: EAGVAQSPRYKIIEKRQSVAFWCNPISGHATLYWYQQILGQGPKLLIQFQNNGVVDDSQLPKDRFSAERLKGVDSTLKIQPAKLEDSAVYLCASTSQGLVKDNEQFFGPGTRLTVL.

This clone occurred once. The rearrangement uses TRBV3-1 (or the pseudogene TRBV3-2) and TRBJ2-7; D is unresolved. Germline V gene sequence: CDR1 LGHDT, CDR2 YNNKEL (reference sequence). This CDR3 has 11 residues. Trimming pared 1 base from V and 5 bases from J, leaving 3 bases between. Here the CDR3 DNA reads TGTGCCAGCAGCCAAGTTAACGAGCAGTACTTC. It codes for CASSQVNEQYF.

J is TRBJ1-1 and V is TRBV28; D call uncertain. V was shortened by 5 bases and J by 1 base, with 11 bases between the two germline ends. The CDR3 loop spans 14 amino acids. Germline V lookup: CDR1 MDHEN, CDR2 SYDVKM. The CDR3 spells CASSTLTGNTEAFF. The CDR3 DNA is TGTGCCAGCAGTACCTTGACGGGGAACACTGAAGCTTTCTTT.

CDR3 residues: CAGKTSGSSYNEQFF. The CDR3 DNA follows: TGTGCCGGAAAGACTAGCGGGAGTTCCTACAATGAGCAGTTCTTC. The chain joins TRBV19 to TRBJ2-1; TRBD2 matches 12 bases. The V segment lost 11 bases and the J segment 1 base; nucleotides outside the gene matches: 6. The CDR3 covers 15 residues. Looked up from germline, CDR1 is LNHDA and CDR2 is SQIVND (reference sequence).

This clone was seen once. The gene calls are TRBV27 and TRBJ2-1; TRBD2 aligns across 10 bases. V lost 1 base to trimming and J lost 2 bases; unmatched junction nucleotides: 2. The V gene's germline CDR1 is MNHEY and CDR2 SMNVEV (reference sequence). CDR3 size: 16 residues. CDR3 sequence (DNA): TGTGCCAGCAGTTTATACGGACTAGCGGCCTACAATGAGCAGTTCTTC. It codes for CASSLYGLAAYNEQFF.

J is TRBJ1-2 and V is TRBV5-6, with D possibly matching TRBD1 (5 bases). The CDR3 is 14 amino acids. Trimming shortened V by 5 bases and J by 2 bases, and 13 bases separated the two germline ends. Germline CDR1 reads SGHDT; CDR2 reads YYEEEE. This CDR3 reads CASRAGFRNYGYTF. CDR3 nucleotide sequence: TGTGCCAGCAGGGCAGGGTTTCGAAACTATGGCTACACCTTC.

The V and J genes are TRBV28 and TRBJ2-7; D possibly corresponds to TRBD2 (5 bases). This CDR3 region has 13 residues. Trimming cost V 4 bases and J 6 bases, with 13 bases left between them. Germline lookup yields CDR1 MDHEN and CDR2 SYDVKM. The CDR3 reads CASSSNAGGEQYF. CDR3 bases: TGTGCCAGCAGTTCCAACGCAGGAGGCGAGCAGTACTTC.

This sequence joins TRBV24-1 and TRBJ2-7, with D maybe TRBD2 (5 bases). With 9 bases removed from V and 2 bases from J, the gap between germline ends came to 10 bases. CDR1 is KGHDR and CDR2 is SFDVKD in the germline V gene. The CDR3 consists of 12 residues. The CDR3 coding sequence is TGTGCCACCGCGGGTGCCACCTACGAGCAGTACTTC. Protein sequence: CATAGATYEQYF.

The CDR3, as DNA: TGTGCCAGCAAGGCGGGGGGCGGATTCCACGAGCAGTACTTC. The encoded protein is CASKAGGGFHEQYF. The chain joins TRBV7-9 to TRBJ2-7, with 8 bases lining up with TRBD2. V was clipped by 7 bases and J by 5 bases; unmatched bases: 10. The CDR3 spans 14 residues. Germline loops: CDR1 SEHNR, CDR2 FQNEAQ (reference sequence).

This clone appeared a few times. This sequence joins TRBV7-2 and TRBJ1-4; 9 nucleotides agree with TRBD1. V was clipped by 7 bases and J by 5 bases; unmatched bases: 2. Per germline, CDR1 SGHTA and CDR2 FQGNSA. The CDR3 consists of 13 residues. The CDR3 DNA follows: TGTGCCAGCACGACAGGGGGGAATGAAAAACTGTTTTTT. Residues: CASTTGGNEKLFF. The full variable domain, completed using reference TRBV7-2 and TRBJ1-4, is GAGVSQSPSNKVTEKGKDVELRCDPISGHTALYWYRQSLGQGLEFLIYFQGNSAPDKSGLPSDRFSAERTGGSVSTLTIQRTQQEDSAVYLCASTTGGNEKLFFGSGTQLSVL.

The chain has TRBV7-2 and TRBJ2-1, with TRBD2 matching 10 bases. J gave up 6 bases and V 0 bases, and 2 bases lay outside the gene matches. From germline, CDR1 is SGHTA and CDR2 FQGNSA. The CDR3 loop spans 15 amino acids. CDR3 coding DNA: TGTGCCAGCAGCTTAGCGCTAGCGGGAGTCAATGAGCAGTTCTTC. Protein: CASSLALAGVNEQFF.

This clone was counted once. V gene TRBV15 combines with J gene TRBJ2-7; 7 positions agree with TRBD1. Germline-derived CDR1 and CDR2 are LNHNV and YYDKDF (reference sequence). J was trimmed by 3 bases and V by 1 base; bases with no gene match: 6. The CDR3 consists of 15 residues. CDR3 sequence (DNA): TGTGCCACCAGCAGAGTCGCAGGGGGTAGCTACGAGCAGTACTTC. Its protein product is CATSRVAGGSYEQYF.

J is TRBJ1-5 and V is TRBV2; 10 bases line up with TRBD1. Per the germline V gene, CDR1 is SNHLY and CDR2 is FYNNEI. This CDR3 spans 14 amino acids. The V and J ends lost 4 bases and 6 bases, in that order; junction bases with no gene match: 3. CDR3: CASSGQGAFQPQHF. The CDR3 nucleotides are TGTGCCAGCAGTGGACAGGGGGCATTTCAGCCCCAGCATTTT.

This sequence joins TRBV28 and TRBJ1-1, with D perhaps TRBD1 (5 bases). CDR3 size: 15 residues. Trimming left V 8 bases short and J 1 base short, with 17 bases between. Germline V gene data show CDR1 as MDHEN and CDR2 as SYDVKM. The CDR3 region has the DNA TGTGCCAGCGGGCCTCCCGCAGGGCAGAACACTGAAGCTTTCTTT. Protein: CASGPPAGQNTEAFF.

The chain carries TRBV18 and TRBJ2-3; TRBD1 aligns across 8 bases. Germline trimming cut 3 bases from V and 3 bases from J; bases unmatched to any gene: 5. Looked up from germline, CDR1 is KGHSH and CDR2 is LQKENI. This CDR3 is built from 15 residues. The chain's CDR3 is CASSPQGAGTDTQYF. The CDR3 coding sequence is TGTGCCAGCTCACCCCAGGGGGCTGGAACAGATACGCAGTATTTT.

The V call is TRBV4-1, the J call TRBJ2-1, with 7 bases that match TRBD1. The CDR3 has 17 amino acids. The junction had 13 bases not matched to a gene; V was cut back by 1 base and J by 7 bases. Germline lookup yields CDR1 MGHRA and CDR2 YSYEKL. The CDR3 sequence: CASSQGVLGAGGNEQFF. Here the CDR3 DNA reads TGCGCCAGCAGCCAAGGGGTCCTGGGAGCAGGGGGAAATGAGCAGTTCTTC.

This clone showed up just once. The rearrangement links TRBV24-1 to TRBJ2-1; TRBD2 aligns across 7 bases. After removal of 12 bases from V and 4 bases from J, the junction contained 8 bases not matched to a gene. The CDR3 length is 13 residues. Germline V gene data show CDR1 as KGHDR and CDR2 as SFDVKD. CDR3 sequence (DNA): TGTGCCTCTAGCGGTGAGTTTTACAATGAGCAGTTCTTC. It is translated as CASSGEFYNEQFF.

The V and J genes are TRBV27 and TRBJ2-7, with 7 positions matching TRBD1. Germline V gives CDR1 MNHEY, CDR2 SMNVEV (reference sequence). The CDR3 sequence is 13 residues long. V trimming: 2 bases; J trimming: 5 bases; junction bases outside the gene matches: 3. The CDR3 region is CASSLTGVHEQYF. CDR3 nucleotide sequence: TGTGCCAGCAGTTTAACAGGGGTCCACGAGCAGTACTTC.

The chain recombines TRBV6-5 with TRBJ2-7, with 8 positions matching TRBD1. The V gene end was trimmed by 6 bases and the J gene end by 11 bases; junction bases not matched to a gene: 12. Germline values: CDR1 MNHEY, CDR2 SVGAGI. The CDR3 runs 13 residues. For the CDR3, the DNA is TGTGCCAGCAGCCCCGGGACAGGCCCCCCGAAGTACTTC. It is translated as CASSPGTGPPKYF.

V is TRBV14 and J is TRBJ1-2; 10 positions match TRBD1. Losses at the gene ends were 4 bases for V and 4 bases for J; bases not matched to a gene: 3. Germline assignment: CDR1 SGHDN and CDR2 FVKESK. The CDR3 runs 14 residues. CDR3 residues: CASSPRTGGYGYTF. The CDR3 region has the DNA TGTGCCAGCAGCCCAAGGACAGGGGGCTATGGCTACACCTTC.

This clone was picked up a small number of times. The conserved closing phenylalanine or tryptophan is absent in this CDR3, likely reflecting a read error. The limits of the CDR3 on the DNA are not certain, so only TCRdb's listed CDR3 is given. The chain links TRBV24-1 to TRBJ1-2; the listed D gene, TRBD1, was not tested against the DNA. From its first to its last residue, the CDR3 has 12 amino acids. From germline, CDR1 is KGHDR and CDR2 SFDVKD. CDR3 in amino acids: CATSDLGQGALL.

V and J are TRBV15 and TRBJ1-2; D call uncertain. V was trimmed by 0 bases and J by 1 base, leaving 9 bases between them. This CDR3 region has 15 residues. Germline-derived CDR1 and CDR2 are LNHNV and YYDKDF (reference sequence). The chain's CDR3 is CATSRDLAGNYGYTF. CDR3 DNA sequence: TGTGCCACCAGCAGAGATTTAGCGGGTAACTATGGCTACACCTTC.

This clone has just a few counts. The chain couples TRBV6-5 to TRBJ2-7, with D perhaps matching TRBD2 (5 bases). CDR3 length equals 11 residues. Per germline, CDR1 MNHEY and CDR2 SVGAGI. V was shortened by 6 bases and J by 8 bases, with 11 bases between the two germline ends. The CDR3 here is CASSRGLQQYF. The CDR3, as DNA: TGTGCCAGCAGCCGCGGACTGCAGCAGTACTTC.

The V and J genes are TRBV29-1 and TRBJ1-2; TRBD1 matches 8 bases. CDR3 length equals 14 residues. Germline trimming cut 4 bases from V and 7 bases from J; bases unmatched to any gene: 11. In germline, CDR1 is SQVTM, CDR2 ANQGSEA. The CDR3 DNA sequence: TGCAGCGTTGGGGAGGCGACAGGGGCGGGTGGCTACACCTTC. Its protein product is CSVGEATGAGGYTF.